These 15 T cell receptor beta chains were all obtained from the same sample, sequenced in a study of blood T cell repertoires in COVID-19. Sequenced by immunoSEQ multiplex PCR; TCRdb stores in-frame clones only, minus some. Found here are under 300,000 clones, 70% to 90% of them singletons; the top ten hold around 2%. Source material: PBMCs or T cells enriched from blood (not recorded which). These receptors all stem from an older woman in a cohort exposed to, infected with or recovered from COVID-19 (not recorded which).

DNA of the CDR3: TGTGCCAGCAGGCTCCCCAGCGGGAACGGCTATGAGCAGTTCTTC. Residues: CASRLPSGNGYEQFF. The V gene is TRBV28, the J gene TRBJ2-1; 7 bases are shared with TRBD2. The CDR3 spans 15 residues. The trim removed 6 bases at V and 8 bases at J, leaving 13 bases unmatched. The germline V gene encodes CDR1 MDHEN and CDR2 SYDVKM.

The chain combines TRBV2 with TRBJ1-2; 7 nucleotides align to TRBD1. The J segment lost 6 bases and the V segment lost 4 bases, leaving 8 bases of the junction unmatched. CDR3 length: 14 residues. Germline V lookup: CDR1 SNHLY, CDR2 FYNNEI. This CDR3 is CASSALQGSHGYTF. DNA of the CDR3: TGTGCCAGCAGTGCCCTACAGGGGTCCCATGGCTACACCTTC.

This chain connects TRBV28 to TRBJ1-5, with 11 bases aligning to TRBD1. The junction had 13 bases not matched to a gene; V was cut back by 6 bases and J by 9 bases. CDR3 length equals 16 residues. Germline lookup yields CDR1 MDHEN and CDR2 SYDVKM. CDR3 sequence: CASSHQGGQGVRPQHF. The CDR3 DNA follows: TGTGCCAGCAGCCACCAGGGGGGACAGGGGGTACGGCCCCAGCATTTT.

This clone was found once. Other DNA sequences within the sample encode an identical CDR3. The chain is built from TRBV18 and TRBJ1-5; unclear D gene. The CDR3 extends over 13 amino acids. CDR1 KGHSH and CDR2 LQKENI come from the germline V gene. The V and J ends lost 3 bases and 0 bases respectively, with 3 bases between them. This chain's CDR3 is CASSPNSNQPQHF. In DNA, the CDR3 is TGTGCCAGCTCACCCAATAGCAATCAGCCCCAGCATTTT.

This clone came up a few times. This chain uses TRBV6-1 with TRBJ2-7; 9 bases align to TRBD1. The V gene end was trimmed by 5 bases and the J gene end by 2 bases; junction bases not matched to a gene: 7. Germline V gives CDR1 MNHNS, CDR2 SASEGT. The CDR3 is 15 residues long. CDR3 DNA sequence: TGTGCCAGCAGTTCCAGGACAGGGGCCCCCTACGAGCAGTACTTC. The encoded protein is CASSSRTGAPYEQYF.

V gene TRBV18 combines with J gene TRBJ1-1; D may be TRBD1 (6 bases). The CDR3 consists of 14 residues. V lost 3 bases and J lost 1, with 9 bases in between. Germline V gene sequence: CDR1 KGHSH, CDR2 LQKENI. CDR3: CASSPEGGNTEAFF. DNA for the CDR3: TGTGCCAGCTCACCGGAAGGGGGGAACACTGAAGCTTTCTTT. Full variable domain (missing parts from reference TRBV18 and TRBJ1-1): NAGVMQNPRHLVRRRGQEARLRCSPMKGHSHVYWYRQLPEEGLKFMVYLQKENIIDESGMPKERFSAEFPKEGPSILRIQQVVRGDSAAYFCASSPEGGNTEAFFGQGTRLTVV.

About this clone itself: At the DNA level, this CDR3 is encoded by other sequences in the same sample as well. The rearrangement links TRBV28 to TRBJ2-7, with D maybe TRBD1 (5 bases). CDR1 is MDHEN, CDR2 SYDVKM, per germline. Trimming cost V 6 bases and J 3 bases, with 9 bases left between them. The CDR3 is 12 residues long. The CDR3 DNA reads as TGTGCCAGCAGGCAGGGAATCTACGAGCAGTACTTC. As protein: CASRQGIYEQYF.

The CDR3 coding sequence is TGTGCCAGCAGCTTAGGAAAGGCAGGGGCGCGGGATTCACCCCTCCACTTT. Translating it yields CASSLGKAGARDSPLHF. The V and J genes are TRBV7-9 and TRBJ1-6; the D gene is possibly TRBD1 (6 bases). Trimming shortened V by 1 base and J by 8 bases, and 18 bases separated the two germline ends. Germline CDR1 and CDR2: SEHNR and FQNEAQ (reference sequence). This CDR3 region has 17 residues.

This chain connects TRBV28 to TRBJ1-1; 7 bases map to TRBD1. The germline gives CDR1 MDHEN, CDR2 SYDVKM. This CDR3 is built from 15 residues. With V trimmed by 6 bases and J by 1 base, 8 bases remained unmatched. CDR3 nucleotides: TGTGCCAGCAGCTATTACAACAGGGGGAACACTGAAGCTTTCTTT. Translating gives CASSYYNRGNTEAFF.

A note on this clone: Because the CDR3's place on the DNA is in doubt, the DNA is left out and the CDR3 is given as listed by TCRdb. This rearrangement joins TRBV28 to TRBJ1-5; TRBD1, as called in the table, went unchecked against the DNA. CDR1 and CDR2 (germline): MDHEN, SYDVKM. The CDR3 is 15 residues long, counting both termini. The CDR3 protein is CASSSSDRFGQPQHF.

This clone was detected only once. The chain combines TRBV30 with TRBJ2-7, with D tentatively TRBD1 (6 bases). This CDR3 contains 14 residues. V was trimmed by 3 bases and J by 3 bases, leaving 15 bases between them. CDR1 and CDR2 from the germline V gene are GTSNPN and SVGIG (reference sequence). The CDR3 spells CAWRKTGTYYEQYF. In DNA form, the CDR3 reads TGTGCCTGGAGGAAAACCGGGACATACTACGAGCAGTACTTC.

The chain joins TRBV7-9 to TRBJ2-7, with 7 bases aligning to TRBD2. With 5 bases clipped from V and 0 bases from J, the junction kept 7 bases outside the gene matches. Germline assignment: CDR1 SEHNR and CDR2 FQNEAQ (reference sequence). This CDR3 has 15 residues. The CDR3 DNA follows: TGTGCCAGCAGCCATACTAGCGTGAACTCCTACGAGCAGTACTTC. Encoded protein: CASSHTSVNSYEQYF.

This rearrangement joins TRBV19 to TRBJ2-7; D possibly corresponds to TRBD1 (5 bases). V was pared by 3 bases and J by 12 bases, with 15 bases between. Germline V CDR1 and CDR2: LNHDA, SQIVND (reference sequence). The CDR3 is made up of 12 amino acids. The CDR3 DNA is TGTGCCAGTAGTATTGAGCCAGGGCGACGGTACTTC. Its protein product is CASSIEPGRRYF. Variable domain in full (rest from reference TRBV19 and TRBJ2-7): DGGITQSPKYLFRKEGQNVTLSCEQNLNHDAMYWYRQDPGQGLRLIYYSQIVNDFQKGDIAEGYSVSREKKESFPLTVTSAQKNPTAFYLCASSIEPGRRYFGPGTRLTVT.

The chain is built from TRBV28 and TRBJ2-4; D not resolved. This CDR3 is 16 amino acids long. CDR1 and CDR2 from the germline V gene are MDHEN and SYDVKM. Trimming left V 1 base short and J 0 bases short, with 10 bases between. Written as DNA, the CDR3 is TGTGCCAGCAGTTTATCCTCGCAACTAGCCAAAAACATTCAGTACTTC. Translating it yields CASSLSSQLAKNIQYF.

This chain links TRBV6-4 with TRBJ2-7; the D is unclear. The CDR3 length is 13 residues. With 4 bases removed from V and 2 bases from J, the gap between germline ends came to 9 bases. Germline V gene data show CDR1 as MRHNA and CDR2 as SNTAGT. The CDR3 nucleotides read TGTGCCAGCAGTGCCGCCCCGGCCTACGAGCAGTACTTC. Translation: CASSAAPAYEQYF.